The 29 T cell receptor beta chains listed next were all sequenced from one sample in a study of Ad26.COV2.S vaccination and SARS-CoV-2 variants. The protocol was immunoSEQ multiplex PCR, while the TCRdb copy is restricted to in-frame clones and leaves out a portion. This table holds around 350,000 clones, about 91% found once. The sample was peripheral blood, taken after recovery from COVID-19. Source of these receptors: a human donor who had recovered from COVID-19.

V and J are TRBV10-3 and TRBJ1-2, with unresolved D. CDR3 length: 12 amino acids. Germline V gives CDR1 ENHRY, CDR2 SYGVKD. With 7 bases removed from V and 0 bases from J, the gap between germline ends came to 6 bases. CDR3 DNA: TGTGCCATCATTTCCCCTAACTATGGCTACACCTTC. It yields the protein CAIISPNYGYTF.

The gene calls are TRBV19 and TRBJ1-1, with D unclear. CDR1 and CDR2 (germline): LNHDA, SQIVND (reference sequence). This CDR3 spans 14 amino acids. The ends were cut back, 3 bases at V and 1 base at J, with 9 bases in the middle. The CDR3 loop reads CASSIPGSNTEAFF. CDR3 nucleotide sequence: TGTGCCAGTAGTATCCCAGGTTCGAACACTGAAGCTTTCTTT. Combining the CDR3 with reference TRBV19 and TRBJ1-1 gives the whole variable domain DGGITQSPKYLFRKEGQNVTLSCEQNLNHDAMYWYRQDPGQGLRLIYYSQIVNDFQKGDIAEGYSVSREKKESFPLTVTSAQKNPTAFYLCASSIPGSNTEAFFGQGTRLTVV.

The rearrangement uses TRBV7-9 and TRBJ1-4, with D perhaps TRBD1 (6 bases). V was clipped by 4 bases and J by 7 bases, with 13 bases between them. The CDR3 runs to 14 residues. Per germline, CDR1 SEHNR and CDR2 FQNEAQ (reference sequence). The CDR3 DNA reads TGTGCCAGCAGCTCTTACAGGGAGGCTGAAAAACTGTTTTTT. It specifies CASSSYREAEKLFF.

The V call is TRBV5-1, the J call TRBJ1-3; no reliable D call. Germline values: CDR1 SGHRS, CDR2 YFSETQ. CDR3 length: 14 amino acids. The V and J ends lost 4 bases and 5 bases respectively, with 13 bases between them. This CDR3 reads CASSPARPRNTIYF. The CDR3 DNA reads TGCGCCAGCAGCCCCGCAAGGCCCCGAAACACCATATATTTT.

The chain couples TRBV14 to TRBJ2-7; weak D call: TRBD2 (5 bases). Germline V lookup: CDR1 SGHDN, CDR2 FVKESK. The CDR3 has 12 residues. V lost 8 bases and J lost 4, with 12 bases in between. The chain's CDR3 is CASAASGYEQYF. The CDR3 DNA is TGTGCCAGCGCAGCGAGCGGTTACGAGCAGTACTTC.

The chain is built from TRBV3-1 (or the pseudogene TRBV3-2) and TRBJ2-7; 9 bases map to TRBD1. The CDR3 sequence is 16 residues long. V was clipped by 2 bases and J by 7 bases; unmatched bases: 12. CDR1 is LGHDT, CDR2 YNNKEL, per germline (reference sequence). CDR3 amino acids: CASSQLGQGISWEQYF. In nucleotides, the CDR3 is TGTGCCAGCAGCCAACTAGGACAGGGGATCTCCTGGGAGCAGTACTTC.

The rearrangement joins TRBV7-3 to TRBJ1-1; 11 nucleotides agree with TRBD1. The trim removed 4 bases at V and 8 bases at J, leaving 6 bases unmatched. There are 14 residues in the CDR3. Per the germline V gene, CDR1 is SGHTA and CDR2 is FQGTGA. The CDR3 DNA sequence: TGTGCCAGCAGCTCGGACAGGGGGCGCGGAGAAGCTTTCTTT. Translated: CASSSDRGRGEAFF.

This clone was seen only a few times. The DNA for the CDR3 is TGTGCCAGCGGTACAGGGGGCGAAGAGACCCAGTACTTC. It is translated as CASGTGGEETQYF. V and J are TRBV12-3 or TRBV12-4 and TRBJ2-5; 9 bases are a match to TRBD1. Germline trimming cut 8 bases from V and 3 bases from J; bases unmatched to any gene: 4. CDR3 length equals 13 residues.

The chain employs TRBV19 and TRBJ2-2; D assignment may be TRBD1 or TRBD2 (6 bases each). The germline gives CDR1 LNHDA, CDR2 SQIVND (reference sequence). V was trimmed by 1 base and J by 6 bases, leaving 18 bases between them. The CDR3 is 17 residues long. CDR3 nucleotide sequence: TGTGCCAGTAGTATAGTAGGGGGGCGCGGAGTGGCCGGGGAGCTGTTTTTT. The encoded protein is CASSIVGGRGVAGELFF.

This rearrangement joins TRBV11-2 to TRBJ1-4; 9 nucleotides match TRBD1. V was pared by 2 bases and J by 0 bases, with 1 base of the junction left unmatched. The CDR3 runs 16 residues. CDR1 and CDR2 from the germline V gene are SGHAT and FQNNGV. The CDR3 is CASSLRQGATNEKLFF. In DNA form, the CDR3 reads TGTGCCAGCAGCTTAAGACAGGGGGCAACTAATGAAAAACTGTTTTTT. The full variable domain, completed using reference TRBV11-2 and TRBJ1-4, is EAGVAQSPRYKIIEKRQSVAFWCNPISGHATLYWYQQILGQGPKLLIQFQNNGVVDDSQLPKDRFSAERLKGVDSTLKIQPAKLEDSAVYLCASSLRQGATNEKLFFGSGTQLSVL.

This chain connects TRBV7-3 to TRBJ1-1; 10 bases are a match to TRBD1. Germline trimming cut 0 bases from V and 4 bases from J; bases unmatched to any gene: 5. CDR1 SGHTA and CDR2 FQGTGA come from the germline V gene. The CDR3 extends over 16 amino acids. The CDR3 loop reads CASSLTPTGGITEAFF. CDR3 DNA sequence: TGTGCCAGCAGCTTAACCCCGACAGGGGGCATCACTGAAGCTTTCTTT.

The chain is built from TRBV4-2 and TRBJ1-5, with D uncertain. This CDR3 spans 15 amino acids. Germline V gene lookup returns CDR1 LGHNA and CDR2 YNFKEQ. Trimming left V 1 base short and J 3 bases short, with 10 bases between. CDR3 loop: CASSQVSDTNQPQHF. The CDR3 coding sequence is TGTGCCAGCAGCCAAGTGAGTGACACCAATCAGCCCCAGCATTTT.

V usage is TRBV5-6 and J usage is TRBJ1-1; D ambiguous. CDR1 SGHDT and CDR2 YYEEEE come from the germline V gene. The CDR3 covers 13 residues. V was pared by 3 bases and J by 3 bases, with 9 bases between. The CDR3 nucleotides are TGTGCCAGCAGCTGGGGTGGGGACACTGAAGCTTTCTTT. It codes for CASSWGGDTEAFF.

The chain carries TRBV3-1 (or the pseudogene TRBV3-2) and TRBJ1-1, with D tentatively TRBD1 (6 bases). Germline values: CDR1 LGHDT, CDR2 YNNKEL (reference sequence). V was shortened by 4 bases and J by 3 bases, with 9 bases between the two germline ends. The CDR3 is made up of 13 amino acids. Here the CDR3 reads CASSPGHYTEAFF. For the CDR3, the DNA is TGTGCCAGCAGCCCGGGACACTACACTGAAGCTTTCTTT.

The chain carries TRBV11-1 and TRBJ2-7, with D unclear. The CDR3 spans 14 residues. Trimming left V 4 bases short and J 6 bases short, with 16 bases between. CDR1 and CDR2 (germline): SGHAT, FQDESV (reference sequence). The CDR3 nucleotides read TGTGCCAGCAGCTCGGTGCTGGGGTTGGGCGAGCAGTACTTC. Amino acid sequence: CASSSVLGLGEQYF.

The V gene is TRBV9, the J gene TRBJ1-4; possible D gene TRBD1, 5 bases. Germline lookup yields CDR1 SGDLS and CDR2 YYNGEE. CDR3 length equals 13 residues. Deletions cut 1 base from V and 12 bases from J, with 13 bases between. The CDR3 DNA reads TGTGCCAGCAGCGTATTCGTAGGGGCGGAACTGTTTTTT. Translation: CASSVFVGAELFF.

J is TRBJ2-1 and V is TRBV9, with 11 bases that match TRBD2. CDR1 is SGDLS, CDR2 YYNGEE, per germline. The CDR3 totals 19 residues. V shed 2 bases, J shed 7 bases, and the junction held 17 bases outside the gene matches. In DNA form, the CDR3 reads TGTGCCAGCAGCGTCGGTTTAGCGGGGGGGCTAGTAAGTGAGAATGAGCAGTTCTTC. Its protein product is CASSVGLAGGLVSENEQFF.

This chain uses TRBV9 with TRBJ1-2, with 8 bases fitting TRBD1. Trimming cost V 7 bases and J 4 bases; bases outside gene matches: 0. This CDR3 has 11 amino acids. Germline V gene data show CDR1 as SGDLS and CDR2 as YYNGEE. CDR3 nucleotides: TGTGCCAGCGACAGGGGCTATGGCTACACCTTC. Amino acids: CASDRGYGYTF.

This chain joins TRBV27 and TRBJ2-7; no clear D gene. The length of the CDR3 is 14 residues. V was cut by 2 bases and J by 0 bases, with 8 bases left in between. CDR1 is MNHEY and CDR2 is SMNVEV in the germline V gene (reference sequence). The CDR3: CASSLTAASYEQYF. The CDR3 region has the DNA TGTGCCAGCAGTTTAACGGCAGCCTCCTACGAGCAGTACTTC.

V usage is TRBV6-5 and J usage is TRBJ1-4; maybe TRBD1 (6 bases). V shed 7 bases and J shed 4 bases, with 13 bases lying between them. Per germline, CDR1 MNHEY and CDR2 SVGAGI. This CDR3 is 14 amino acids long. The CDR3 DNA sequence: TGTGCCAGCACCCCCGGGACAAGTAATGAAAAACTGTTTTTT. Translated: CASTPGTSNEKLFF.

This clone was seen only once. The genes are TRBV9 and TRBJ1-3; TRBD1 is a possible D gene (5 bases). CDR1 is SGDLS, CDR2 YYNGEE, per germline. CDR3 size: 13 residues. Deletions cut 1 base from V and 4 bases from J, with 6 bases between. The CDR3 spells CASSVSGGNTIYF. CDR3 coding DNA: TGTGCCAGCAGCGTATCAGGGGGAAACACCATATATTTT.

This clone was seen only once. This chain joins TRBV6-2 or TRBV6-3 and TRBJ1-1, with D perhaps TRBD1 (5 bases). The CDR3 is 15 amino acids. The germline V and J ends were trimmed by 5 bases and 3 bases, with 16 bases remaining between them. In germline, CDR1 is MNHEY, CDR2 SVGEGT. The CDR3 coding sequence is TGTGCCAGCAGTAGAGGGGCGCCTTGGGACACTGAAGCTTTCTTT. The encoded protein is CASSRGAPWDTEAFF.

V usage is TRBV20-1 and J usage is TRBJ1-2, with D possibly TRBD1 on 6 matching bases. The germline CDR1 and CDR2 sequences are DFQATT and SNEGSKA (reference sequence). This CDR3 region has 11 residues. Trimming left V 6 bases short and J 5 bases short, with 10 bases between. Written as DNA, the CDR3 is TGCAGTGCGAAACAGGGTTATGGCTACACCTTC. It codes for CSAKQGYGYTF.

This chain links TRBV6-5 with TRBJ1-2; 8 nucleotides align to TRBD1. CDR1 and CDR2 from the germline V gene are MNHEY and SVGAGI. This CDR3 contains 12 residues. J gave up 8 bases and V 4 bases, and 3 bases lay outside the gene matches. In nucleotides, the CDR3 is TGTGCCAGCAGTTGGACAGGGAAAGGCTACACCTTC. This encodes CASSWTGKGYTF.

The chain is built from TRBV5-4 and TRBJ2-7, with D perhaps being TRBD1 or TRBD2 (6 bases each). The CDR3 extends over 15 amino acids. Per germline, CDR1 SGHNT and CDR2 YYREEE (reference sequence). CDR3 loop: CAYHAPRGAGNEQYF. CDR3 coding DNA: TGTGCTTACCATGCTCCGAGGGGGGCCGGGAACGAGCAGTACTTC.

The J gene is TRBJ2-5, the V gene TRBV12-5, with 9 bases aligning to TRBD2. There are 16 residues in the CDR3. CDR1 and CDR2 from the germline V gene are LGHNT and FRNRAP. Trimming at V came to 0 bases and at J to 4 bases, leaving 6 bases not matched to a gene. In nucleotides, the CDR3 is TGTGCTAGTGGTTTGGTAATAAGCGGGGGGCCAGAGACCCAGTACTTC. Translation: CASGLVISGGPETQYF.

The rearrangement uses TRBV6-6 and TRBJ2-5; 7 bases are shared with TRBD2. CDR3 length equals 16 residues. Germline lookup yields CDR1 MNHNY and CDR2 SVGAGI (reference sequence). With V trimmed by 2 bases and J by 3 bases, 9 bases remained unmatched. In DNA form, the CDR3 reads TGTGCCAGCAGTTACGAGTCGGGGGGATTAAAAGAGACCCAGTACTTC. Translation gives CASSYESGGLKETQYF.

The chain carries TRBV5-1 and TRBJ2-3; 13 bases are shared with TRBD2. The CDR3 totals 14 residues. V shed 1 base, J shed 12 bases, and the junction held 5 bases outside the gene matches. Germline CDR1 and CDR2: SGHRS and YFSETQ. The CDR3 here is CASSLSTSGGQQYF. CDR3 coding DNA: TGCGCCAGCAGCTTGTCGACTAGCGGGGGGCAACAGTATTTT.

The chain joins TRBV6-2 or TRBV6-3 to TRBJ2-5; D might be TRBD2 (5 bases). Germline V gene sequence: CDR1 MNHEY, CDR2 SVGEGT. Trimming shortened V by 2 bases and J by 7 bases, and 14 bases separated the two germline ends. This CDR3 is 14 amino acids long. The CDR3 reads CASSYGQPRGTQYF. The CDR3 DNA follows: TGTGCCAGCAGTTACGGCCAACCCCGGGGGACCCAGTACTTC.